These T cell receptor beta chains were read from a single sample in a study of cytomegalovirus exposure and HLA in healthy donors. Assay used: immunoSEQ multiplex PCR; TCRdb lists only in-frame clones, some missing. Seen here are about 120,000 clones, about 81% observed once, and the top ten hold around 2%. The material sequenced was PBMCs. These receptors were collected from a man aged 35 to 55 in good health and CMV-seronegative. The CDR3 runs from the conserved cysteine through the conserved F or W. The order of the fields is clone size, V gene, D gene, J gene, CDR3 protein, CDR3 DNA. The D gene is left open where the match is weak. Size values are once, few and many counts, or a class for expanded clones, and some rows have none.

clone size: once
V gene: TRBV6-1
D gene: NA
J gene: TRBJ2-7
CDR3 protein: CASSRDTFYEQYF
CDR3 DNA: TGTGCCAGCAGTCGGGACACCTTCTACGAGCAGTACTTC

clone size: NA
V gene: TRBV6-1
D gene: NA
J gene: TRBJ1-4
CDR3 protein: CASRTGTRSEKLFF
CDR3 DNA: TGTGCCAGCAGGACCGGGACTCGGAGCGAAAAACTGTTTTTT

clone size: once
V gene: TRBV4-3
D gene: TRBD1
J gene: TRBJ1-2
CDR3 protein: CASSQGRDREVINGYTF
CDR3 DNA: TGCGCCAGCAGCCAAGGCCGGGACAGGGAGGTTATTAATGGCTACACCTTC

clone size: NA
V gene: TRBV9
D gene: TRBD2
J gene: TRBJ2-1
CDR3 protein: CASSPWSGSYNEQFF
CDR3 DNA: TGTGCCAGCAGCCCGTGGAGCGGGAGCTACAATGAGCAGTTCTTC

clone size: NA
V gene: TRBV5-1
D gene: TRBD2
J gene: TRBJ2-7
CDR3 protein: CASSVTGGIQEQYF
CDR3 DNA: TGCGCCAGCAGCGTAACGGGAGGAATTCAGGAGCAGTACTTC

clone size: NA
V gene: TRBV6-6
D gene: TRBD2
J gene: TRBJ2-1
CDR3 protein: CASSYSLAVGGSQFF
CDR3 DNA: TGTGCCAGCAGTTACAGTCTAGCGGTGGGGGGGTCGCAGTTCTTC

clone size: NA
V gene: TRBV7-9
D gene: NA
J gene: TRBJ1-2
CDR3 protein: CASSFPRHPPDYTF
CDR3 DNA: TGTGCCAGCAGCTTTCCTCGACACCCACCGGACTACACCTTC

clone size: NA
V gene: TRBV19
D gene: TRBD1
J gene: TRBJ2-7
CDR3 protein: CASSIGDRSHYEQYF
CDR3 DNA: TGTGCCAGTAGTATCGGGGACAGGTCACACTACGAGCAGTACTTC

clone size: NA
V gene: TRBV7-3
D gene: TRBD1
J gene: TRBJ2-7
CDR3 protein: CASSLIGGGEQYF
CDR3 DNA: TGTGCCAGCAGCTTAATAGGGGGCGGCGAGCAGTACTTC

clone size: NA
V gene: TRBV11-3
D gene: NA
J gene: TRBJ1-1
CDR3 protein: CASSRDSTTQAFF
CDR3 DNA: TGTGCCAGCAGCCGTGACAGTACAACACAAGCTTTCTTT

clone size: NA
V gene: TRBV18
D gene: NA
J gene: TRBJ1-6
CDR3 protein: CASSPETDSPLHF
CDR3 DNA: TGTGCCAGCTCGCCCGAGACAGATTCACCCCTCCACTTT

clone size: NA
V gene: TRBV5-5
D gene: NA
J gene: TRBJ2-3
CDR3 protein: CASSPGQYTDTQYF
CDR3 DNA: TGTGCCAGCAGCCCTGGACAGTACACAGATACGCAGTATTTT

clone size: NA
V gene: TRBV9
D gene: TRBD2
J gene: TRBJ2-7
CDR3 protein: CASSVAAIAGQGEQYF
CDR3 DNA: TGTGCCAGCAGCGTAGCAGCCATAGCGGGACAAGGCGAGCAGTACTTC

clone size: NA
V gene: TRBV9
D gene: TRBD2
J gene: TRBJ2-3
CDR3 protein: CASNVGSSGLTDTQYF
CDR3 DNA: TGTGCCAGCAACGTAGGGTCTAGCGGACTCACAGATACGCAGTATTTT

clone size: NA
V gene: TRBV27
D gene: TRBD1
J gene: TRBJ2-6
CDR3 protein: CASSPDRVPSGANGLTF
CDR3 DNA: TGTGCCAGCAGCCCCGACAGGGTGCCCTCTGGGGCCAACGGCCTGACTTTC

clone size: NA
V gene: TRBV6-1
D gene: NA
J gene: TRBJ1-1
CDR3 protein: CASGFYRGTEAFF
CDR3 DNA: TGTGCCAGCGGATTCTATCGGGGCACTGAAGCTTTCTTT

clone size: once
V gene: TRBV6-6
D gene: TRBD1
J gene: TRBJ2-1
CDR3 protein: CASSYGTGRGEQFF
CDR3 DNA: TGTGCCAGCAGTTACGGGACAGGAAGGGGTGAGCAGTTCTTC

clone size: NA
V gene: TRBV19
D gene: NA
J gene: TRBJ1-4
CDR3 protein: CASSIPRRPREENEKLFF
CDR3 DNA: TGTGCCAGTAGTATTCCCCGCCGGCCCAGGGAGGAAAATGAAAAACTGTTTTTT

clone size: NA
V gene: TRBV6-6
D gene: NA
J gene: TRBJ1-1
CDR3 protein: CASSEGRVEAFF
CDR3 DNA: TGTGCCAGCAGCGAGGGAAGGGTTGAAGCTTTCTTT

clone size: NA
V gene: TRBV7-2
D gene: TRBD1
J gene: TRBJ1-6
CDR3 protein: CASSFSTGGGSSPLHF
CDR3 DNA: TGTGCCAGCAGCTTTAGCACAGGGGGCGGCTCTTCACCCCTCCACTTT

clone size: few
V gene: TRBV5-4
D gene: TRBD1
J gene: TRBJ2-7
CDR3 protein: CASSPGTGEKYEQYF
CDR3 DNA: TGTGCCAGCAGCCCCGGGACAGGGGAAAAGTACGAGCAGTACTTC

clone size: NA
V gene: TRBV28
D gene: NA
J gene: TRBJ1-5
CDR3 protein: CASSPGGSNQPQHF
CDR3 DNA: TGTGCCAGCAGCCCCGGCGGCAGCAATCAGCCCCAGCATTTT

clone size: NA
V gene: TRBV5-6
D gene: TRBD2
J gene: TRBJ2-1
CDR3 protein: CASSFRAGVAYNEQFF
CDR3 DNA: TGTGCCAGCAGCTTTCGGGCGGGGGTGGCGTACAATGAGCAGTTCTTC

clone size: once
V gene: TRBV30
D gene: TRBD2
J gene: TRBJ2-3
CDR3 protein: CAWSTSGGTDTQYF
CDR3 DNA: TGTGCCTGGAGTACTAGCGGGGGCACAGATACGCAGTATTTT

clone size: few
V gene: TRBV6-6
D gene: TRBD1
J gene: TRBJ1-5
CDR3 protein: CASSPGTGGNQPQHF
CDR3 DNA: TGTGCCAGCAGCCCAGGGACAGGGGGTAATCAGCCCCAGCATTTT

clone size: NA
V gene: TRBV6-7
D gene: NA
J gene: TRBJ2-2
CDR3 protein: CARPRGGAGELFF
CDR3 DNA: TGTGCCAGGCCGCGAGGGGGGGCCGGGGAGCTGTTTTTT

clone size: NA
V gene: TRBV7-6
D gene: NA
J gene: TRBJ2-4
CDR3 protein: CASSLARGIQENSQYF
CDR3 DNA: TGTGCCAGCAGCTTAGCGCGTGGAATTCAAGAGAACAGTCAGTACTTC

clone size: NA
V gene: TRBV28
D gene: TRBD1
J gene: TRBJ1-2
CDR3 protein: CASSTGQGRIYGYTF
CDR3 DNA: TGTGCCAGCAGCACAGGACAGGGCCGAATTTATGGCTACACCTTC

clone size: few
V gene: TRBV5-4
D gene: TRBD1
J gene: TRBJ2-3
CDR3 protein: CASSLQGAGTDTQYF
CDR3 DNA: TGTGCCAGCAGCCTACAGGGGGCGGGCACAGATACGCAGTATTTT

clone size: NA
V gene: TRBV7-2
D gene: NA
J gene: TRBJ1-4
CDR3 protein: CASSLDWRQEKLFF
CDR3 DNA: TGTGCCAGCAGCTTAGATTGGCGGCAGGAAAAACTGTTTTTT

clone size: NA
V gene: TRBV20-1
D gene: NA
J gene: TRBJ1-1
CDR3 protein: CSARAGRTFF
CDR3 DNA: TGCAGTGCTAGGGCAGGGCGAACTTTCTTT

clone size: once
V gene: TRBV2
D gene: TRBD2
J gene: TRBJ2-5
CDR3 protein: CASSPLGSGRETQYF
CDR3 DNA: TGTGCCAGCAGTCCGCTCGGTAGCGGGAGAGAGACCCAGTACTTC

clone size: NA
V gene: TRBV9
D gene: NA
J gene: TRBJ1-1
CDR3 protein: CASSANSPGVLDEAFF
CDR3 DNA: TGTGCCAGCAGCGCCAATTCACCCGGAGTCTTAGATGAAGCTTTCTTT

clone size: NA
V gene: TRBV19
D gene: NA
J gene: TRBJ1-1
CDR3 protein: CASSIEGLRSEAFF
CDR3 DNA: TGTGCCAGTAGTATAGAGGGGCTCAGGTCTGAAGCTTTCTTT

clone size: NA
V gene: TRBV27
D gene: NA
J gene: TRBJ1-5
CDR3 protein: CASSYGQHNQPQHF
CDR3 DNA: TGTGCCAGCAGTTATGGACAGCACAATCAGCCCCAGCATTTT